The T cell receptor beta chain described here comes from a study of T cell responses to AZD1222 COVID-19 vaccine. Overall study results and limits: Just six AZD1222 recipients tested seropositive at baseline. Clonal diversity was possibly underestimated, and the donors were mostly white British, with more females. Researchers took repertoire samples only after the peak T cell response had come.

Comment on this clone: Its matching antigen is unknown.

Pooled together were second doses at about 4 or about 12 weeks. Germline V CDR1 and CDR2: MNHEY, SVGAGI. Trimming shortened V by 0 bases and J by 9 bases, and 12 bases separated the two germline ends. The CDR3 sequence is 14 residues long. Clones were read by immunoSEQ multiplex PCR, and TCRdb kept only the in-frame ones, dropping some. The sample lists about 120,000 clones; 84% were seen once. This clonotype was obtained from an adult who received the AZD1222 COVID-19 vaccine. The chain uses TRBV6-5 and TRBJ2-1, with D possibly being TRBD1 (6 bases). Sequenced here: peripheral blood, sampled 28 days after the second AZD1222 dose. The CDR3, as DNA: TGTGCCAGCAGTTACTCGTGGGGGCAGGGTGAGCAGTTCTTC. It specifies CASSYSWGQGEQFF.